This TCR beta chain originates from a study of T cells in Graves' hyperthyroidism and ophthalmopathy. This clonotype has at least ten counts. The CDR3 regions of TCR beta were amplified from RNA transcripts. A set of HTBI primers served as the primers for a first-round RT-PCR of the TCR CDR3. Via MiXCR, TCRdb re-called the multiplex PCR reads, giving one row per CDR3 protein. The table shows 480,000 or so distinct CDR3 sequences, with roughly 14% occurring only once. This CDR3 is 15 amino acids long. The V end lost 2 bases, the J end lost 5 bases, and 13 bases lay between the germline ends. Germline V gene sequence: CDR1 SNHLY, CDR2 FYNNEI.

The material sequenced was blood. The clonotype was recovered from a young woman with Graves' hyperthyroidism. The rearrangement joins TRBV2 to TRBJ1-5; a possible D gene is TRBD1 (6 bases). The CDR3 bases are TGTGCCAGCAGTGAACGGACAGCTACCTATCAGCCCCAGCATTTT. Encoded protein: CASSERTATYQPQHF.